This TCR beta chain was sequenced for a study of PD-L1 blockade in urothelial cancer. Study in general: Twenty-five of the 29 patients were men with bladder-origin urothelial cancer. Across blood samples, T cells had a median count of 141,255. Samples came from 3 weeks, at the second dose, and 6 weeks into treatment.

Measured with immunoSEQ multiplex PCR; TCRdb has only the in-frame clones, and not every one. The top ten clones hold around 5.3% of a sample with some 84,000 clones, about 85% of them seen once. This CDR3 comprises 16 residues. The V end lost 4 bases, the J end lost 3 bases, and 18 bases lay between the germline ends. Per the germline V gene, CDR1 is SGHTA and CDR2 is FQGTGA. Patient sample counts ranged from 1 to 8, pretreatment and on-treatment. The chain employs TRBV7-3 and TRBJ1-1; possibly TRBD1 for D (5 bases). The starting material was PBMCs, obtained around atezolizumab (anti-PD-L1) treatment. The clonotype was recovered from a woman aged 70-85 years with urothelial cancer. CDR3: CASSSPVRGLDTEAFF. The DNA of the CDR3 is TGTGCCAGCAGCTCACCGGTGCGGGGGTTAGACACTGAAGCTTTCTTT.